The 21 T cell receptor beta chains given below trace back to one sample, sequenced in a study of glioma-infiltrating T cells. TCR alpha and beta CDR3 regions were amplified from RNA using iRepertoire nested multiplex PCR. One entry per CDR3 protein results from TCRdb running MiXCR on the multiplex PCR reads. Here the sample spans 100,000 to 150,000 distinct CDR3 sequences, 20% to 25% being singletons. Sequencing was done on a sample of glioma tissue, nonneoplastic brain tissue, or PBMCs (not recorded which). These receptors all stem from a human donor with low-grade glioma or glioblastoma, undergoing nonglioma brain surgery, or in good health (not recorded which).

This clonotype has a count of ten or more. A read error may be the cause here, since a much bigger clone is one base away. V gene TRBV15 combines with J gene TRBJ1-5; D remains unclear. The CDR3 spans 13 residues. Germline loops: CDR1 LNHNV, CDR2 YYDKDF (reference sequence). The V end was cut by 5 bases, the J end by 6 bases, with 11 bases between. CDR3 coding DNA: TGTGCCACCAGCCTTGATAGCGGTCAGCCCCAGCATTTT. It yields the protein CATSLDSGQPQHF.

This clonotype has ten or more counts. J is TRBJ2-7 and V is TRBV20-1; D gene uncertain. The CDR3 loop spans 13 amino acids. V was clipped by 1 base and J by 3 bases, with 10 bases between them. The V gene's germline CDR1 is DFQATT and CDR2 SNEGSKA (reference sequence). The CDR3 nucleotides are TGCAGTGCTAGAGGGGCCAGCGACTACGAGCAGTACTTC. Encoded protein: CSARGASDYEQYF.

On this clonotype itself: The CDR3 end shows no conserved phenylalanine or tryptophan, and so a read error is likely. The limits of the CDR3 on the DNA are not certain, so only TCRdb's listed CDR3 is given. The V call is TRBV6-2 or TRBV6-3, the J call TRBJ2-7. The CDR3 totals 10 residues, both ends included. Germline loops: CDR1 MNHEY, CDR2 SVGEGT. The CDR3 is CASSSGKQHS.

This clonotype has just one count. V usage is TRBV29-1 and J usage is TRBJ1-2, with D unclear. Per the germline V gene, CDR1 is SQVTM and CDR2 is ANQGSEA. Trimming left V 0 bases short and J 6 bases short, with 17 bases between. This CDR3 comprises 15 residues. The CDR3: CSVEDSQSRGNGYTF. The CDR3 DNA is TGCAGCGTTGAAGATTCCCAGTCCCGCGGGAATGGCTACACCTTC.

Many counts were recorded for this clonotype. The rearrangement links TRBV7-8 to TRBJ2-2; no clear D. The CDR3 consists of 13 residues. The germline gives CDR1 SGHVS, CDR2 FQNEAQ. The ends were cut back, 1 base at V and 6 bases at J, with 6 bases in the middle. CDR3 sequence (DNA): TGTGCCAGCAGCTTAGGAACTTCCGGGGAGCTGTTTTTT. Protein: CASSLGTSGELFF.

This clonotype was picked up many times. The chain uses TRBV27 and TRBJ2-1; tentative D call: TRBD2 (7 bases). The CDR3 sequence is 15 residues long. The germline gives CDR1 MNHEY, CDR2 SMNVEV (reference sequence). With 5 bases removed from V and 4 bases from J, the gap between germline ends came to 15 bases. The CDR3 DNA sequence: TGTGCCAGCAGTCAAGGGGGGGCGAGATACAATGAGCAGTTCTTC. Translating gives CASSQGGARYNEQFF.

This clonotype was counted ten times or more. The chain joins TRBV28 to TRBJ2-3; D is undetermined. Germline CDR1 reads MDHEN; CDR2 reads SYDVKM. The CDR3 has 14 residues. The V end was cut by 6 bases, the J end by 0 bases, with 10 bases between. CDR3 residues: CASSPEPSTDTQYF. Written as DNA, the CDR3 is TGTGCCAGCAGCCCGGAACCTAGCACAGATACGCAGTATTTT.

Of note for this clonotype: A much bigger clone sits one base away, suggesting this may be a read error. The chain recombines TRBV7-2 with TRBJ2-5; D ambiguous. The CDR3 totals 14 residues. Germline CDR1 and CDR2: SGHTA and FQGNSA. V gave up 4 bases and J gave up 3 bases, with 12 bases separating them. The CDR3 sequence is CASSSGVYKETQYF. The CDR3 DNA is TGTGCCAGCAGCTCGGGTGTGTACAAAGAGACCCAGTACTTC.

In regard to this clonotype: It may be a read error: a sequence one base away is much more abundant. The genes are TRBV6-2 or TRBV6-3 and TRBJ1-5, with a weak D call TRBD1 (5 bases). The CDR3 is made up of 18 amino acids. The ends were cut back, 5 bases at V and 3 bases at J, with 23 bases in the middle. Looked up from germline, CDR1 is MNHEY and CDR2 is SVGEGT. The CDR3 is CASSPNLSEPGPNQPQHF. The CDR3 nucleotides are TGTGCCAGCAGTCCTAATCTTTCTGAACCGGGACCCAATCAGCCCCAGCATTTT.

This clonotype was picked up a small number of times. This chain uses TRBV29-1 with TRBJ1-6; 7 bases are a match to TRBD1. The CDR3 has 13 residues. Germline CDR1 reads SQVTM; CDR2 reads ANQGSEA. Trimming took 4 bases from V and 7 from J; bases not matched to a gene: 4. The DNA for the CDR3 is TGCAGCGTTGTATCCAGGGGGAATTCACCCCTCCACTTT. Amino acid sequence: CSVVSRGNSPLHF.

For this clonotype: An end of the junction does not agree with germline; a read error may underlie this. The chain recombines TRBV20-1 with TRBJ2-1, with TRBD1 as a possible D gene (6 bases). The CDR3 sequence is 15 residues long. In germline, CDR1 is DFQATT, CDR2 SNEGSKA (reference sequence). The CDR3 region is CSDRDRSGARNEQFF. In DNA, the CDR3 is TGCAGTGATAGAGATCGTTCAGGGGCGAGGAATGAGCAGTTCTTC.

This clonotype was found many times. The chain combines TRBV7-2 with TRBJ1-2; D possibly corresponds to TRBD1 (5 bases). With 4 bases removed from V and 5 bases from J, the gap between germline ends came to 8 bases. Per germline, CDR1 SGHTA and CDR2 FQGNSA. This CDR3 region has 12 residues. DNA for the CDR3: TGTGCCAGCAGCTCGGCAGGGTATGGCTACACCTTC. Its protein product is CASSSAGYGYTF.

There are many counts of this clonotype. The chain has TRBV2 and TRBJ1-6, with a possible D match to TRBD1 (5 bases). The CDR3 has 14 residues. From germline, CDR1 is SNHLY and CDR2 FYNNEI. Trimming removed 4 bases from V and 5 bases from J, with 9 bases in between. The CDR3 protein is CASSVQGDNSPLHF. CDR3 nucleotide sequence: TGTGCCAGCAGTGTTCAGGGTGATAATTCACCCCTCCACTTT.

CDR3 sequence (DNA): TGTGCCAGCAGCTTATTGGCCTACCTCACAGATACGCAGTATTTT. Protein: CASSLLAYLTDTQYF. The V gene is TRBV7-2, the J gene TRBJ2-3, with D uncertain. Germline V gives CDR1 SGHTA, CDR2 FQGNSA. V was pared by 2 bases and J by 2 bases, with 11 bases between. CDR3 length: 15 residues.

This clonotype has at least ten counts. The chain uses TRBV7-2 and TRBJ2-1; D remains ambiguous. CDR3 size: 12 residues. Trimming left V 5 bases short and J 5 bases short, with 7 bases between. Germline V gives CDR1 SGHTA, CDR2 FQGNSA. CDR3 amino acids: CASSIIDNEQFF. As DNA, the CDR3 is TGTGCCAGCAGCATAATAGACAATGAGCAGTTCTTC.

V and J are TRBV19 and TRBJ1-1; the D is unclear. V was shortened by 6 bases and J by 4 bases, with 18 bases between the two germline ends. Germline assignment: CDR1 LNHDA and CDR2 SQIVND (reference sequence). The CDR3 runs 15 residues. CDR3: CASRTRQLWATEAFF. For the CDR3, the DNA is TGTGCCAGTAGGACACGACAATTATGGGCCACTGAAGCTTTCTTT.

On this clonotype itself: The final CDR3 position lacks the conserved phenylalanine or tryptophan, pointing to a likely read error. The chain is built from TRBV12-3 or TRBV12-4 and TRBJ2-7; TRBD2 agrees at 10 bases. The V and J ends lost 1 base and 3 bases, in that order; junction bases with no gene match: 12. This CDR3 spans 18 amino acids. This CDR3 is CASSLEAGYASGSYEQYL. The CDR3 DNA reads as TGTGCCAGCAGTTTAGAGGCCGGATACGCTAGCGGGAGCTACGAGCAGTACCTC.

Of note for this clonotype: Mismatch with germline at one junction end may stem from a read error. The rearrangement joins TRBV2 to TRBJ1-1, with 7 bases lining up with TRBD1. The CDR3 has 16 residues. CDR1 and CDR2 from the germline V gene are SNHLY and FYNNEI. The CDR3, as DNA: TGCGCCAGCAGCCAAGATGGTCGACAGGGTGCCACTGAAGCTTTCTTT. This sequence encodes CASSQDGRQGATEAFF.

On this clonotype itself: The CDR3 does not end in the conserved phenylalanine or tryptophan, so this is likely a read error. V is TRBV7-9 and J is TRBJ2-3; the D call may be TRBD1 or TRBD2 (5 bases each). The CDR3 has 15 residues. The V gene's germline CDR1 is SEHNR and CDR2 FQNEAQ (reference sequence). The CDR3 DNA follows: TGCGCCAGCAGCTTCCGGGGCCAGGCAACGGATACGCAGTATTTA. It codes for CASSFRGQATDTQYL.

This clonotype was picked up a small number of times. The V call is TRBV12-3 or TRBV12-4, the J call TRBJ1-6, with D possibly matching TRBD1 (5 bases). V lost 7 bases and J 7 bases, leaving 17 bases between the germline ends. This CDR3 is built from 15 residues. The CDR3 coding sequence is TGTGCCAGCACCCTAGGGGAGGGAGGGAATTCACCCCTCCACTTT. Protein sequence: CASTLGEGGNSPLHF.

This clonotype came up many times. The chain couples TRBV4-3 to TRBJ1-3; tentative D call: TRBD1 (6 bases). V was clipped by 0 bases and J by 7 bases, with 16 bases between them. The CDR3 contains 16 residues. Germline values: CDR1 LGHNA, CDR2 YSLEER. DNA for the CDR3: TGCGCCAGCAGCCAAGAAGGGGGAGCGAAGGGGAACACCATATATTTT. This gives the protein CASSQEGGAKGNTIYF.